This TCR beta chain was sequenced for a study of tissue T cells after allogeneic stem cell transplantation. Germline V gene lookup returns CDR1 SEHNR and CDR2 FQNEAQ (reference sequence). The V end was cut by 3 bases, the J end by 6 bases, with 11 bases between. This CDR3 comprises 13 residues. Assay used: immunoSEQ multiplex PCR; TCRdb lists only in-frame clones, some missing. The sample lists roughly 30,000 clones; 85% were seen once. The source material was blood, sampled before transplantation. The genes are TRBV7-9 and TRBJ1-2; D gene uncertain. The sequence was collected from a woman aged 18 to 50 who later had graft-versus-host disease after an allogeneic stem cell transplant. Written as DNA, the CDR3 is TGTGCCAGCAGCTTTAAACGGTTCGATGGCTACACCTTC. Protein: CASSFKRFDGYTF.